A selection of T cell receptor beta chains follows, all from one sample in a study of blood T cell repertoires in COVID-19. Libraries were prepared by immunoSEQ multiplex PCR; TCRdb keeps only in-frame clonotypes and omits some of them. The sample records around 230,000 clones, approximately 88% being singletons. Sequenced material: peripheral blood. The receptors were sampled from a middle-aged man with acute or convalescent COVID-19. Both conserved end residues are part of each CDR3. A D gene is named only where the DNA matches it firmly. Size values are once, few and many counts, or a class for expanded clones, and some rows have none.

cdr3_aa	cdr3_nt	j_call	d_call	clone_size	v_call
CASSPWDMGEQYF	TGTGCCAGTAGTCCTTGGGACATGGGGGAGCAGTACTTC	TRBJ2-7	-	many	TRBV19
CATSPNSYNSPLHF	TGTGCCACCAGCCCCAATTCCTATAATTCACCCCTCCACTTT	TRBJ1-6	-	few	TRBV15
CASSIAAEAFF	TGTGCCAGCTCCATCGCGGCTGAAGCTTTCTTT	TRBJ1-1	-	-	TRBV6-5
CSVDIGSGSQNEQFF	TGCAGCGTTGATATAGGTAGCGGGAGTCAGAATGAGCAGTTCTTC	TRBJ2-1	TRBD2	-	TRBV29-1
CASSQISDTQYF	TGCGCCAGCAGCCAAATCAGTGATACGCAGTATTTT	TRBJ2-3	-	-	TRBV4-1
CASSSNRDRGSYGYTF	TGTGCCAGCAGCTCGAACCGGGACAGGGGGAGCTATGGCTACACCTTC	TRBJ1-2	TRBD1	once	TRBV7-9
CASSIGDGYTF	TGTGCCAGTAGTATCGGGGATGGCTACACCTTC	TRBJ1-2	-	-	TRBV19
CASNRPGEKLFF	TGTGCCAGCAACCGCCCAGGGGAAAAACTGTTTTTT	TRBJ1-4	-	-	TRBV9
CASSEQVHYGYTF	TGTGCCAGCAGTGAACAGGTCCACTATGGCTACACCTTC	TRBJ1-2	-	-	TRBV25-1
CSVEGFGDSGAFF	TGCAGCGTTGAAGGGTTTGGGGACAGCGGAGCTTTCTTT	TRBJ1-1	TRBD1	few	TRBV29-1
CASTGQIYGYTF	TGTGCCAGTACGGGACAGATCTATGGCTACACCTTC	TRBJ1-2	TRBD1	-	TRBV19
CASGGGGRQPQHF	TGTGCCAGCGGAGGGGGGGGTCGACAGCCCCAGCATTTT	TRBJ1-5	-	-	TRBV12-3/TRBV12-4
CASSPAQPGAHNSPLHF	TGTGCCAGCAGCCCGGCGCAACCGGGAGCTCATAATTCACCCCTCCACTTT	TRBJ1-6	-	once	TRBV7-8
CASSGTGGNQPQHF	TGTGCCAGCAGTGGGACAGGGGGAAATCAGCCCCAGCATTTT	TRBJ1-5	TRBD1	-	TRBV2
CASRSDRFNGYTF	TGTGCCAGCAGATCCGACAGGTTTAATGGCTACACCTTC	TRBJ1-2	-	-	TRBV6-5
CASSRGGGNQPQHF	TGCGCCAGCAGCAGGGGAGGGGGCAATCAGCCCCAGCATTTT	TRBJ1-5	-	-	TRBV4-1
CASSQTSGALNEQFF	TGTGCCAGCAGCCAAACTAGCGGAGCTTTGAATGAGCAGTTCTTC	TRBJ2-1	TRBD2	-	TRBV3-1/TRBV3-2
CASSQRTGPNTEAFF	TGCGCCAGCAGCCAAAGGACAGGGCCGAACACTGAAGCTTTCTTT	TRBJ1-1	TRBD1	-	TRBV5-1
CASSVTSSGQGKEAFF	TGTGCCAGCAGCGTAACAAGCTCCGGACAGGGGAAGGAAGCTTTCTTT	TRBJ1-1	TRBD1	-	TRBV9
CASSPPGQETQYF	TGTGCCAGCAGCCCCCCGGGACAAGAGACCCAGTACTTC	TRBJ2-5	-	few	TRBV27
CASSYSPITGTGGFNQPQHF	TGTGCCAGCAGTTACTCGCCTATTACCGGGACAGGGGGATTCAATCAGCCCCAGCATTTT	TRBJ1-5	TRBD1	-	TRBV6-2/TRBV6-3
CASSIGAGYSNQPQHF	TGTGCCAGTAGTATAGGGGCGGGATATAGCAATCAGCCCCAGCATTTT	TRBJ1-5	-	-	TRBV19
CASSKEYEDQPQHF	TGTGCCAGCAGCAAAGAGTATGAGGATCAGCCCCAGCATTTT	TRBJ1-5	-	-	TRBV21-1
CASSQDRVGQPQHF	TGTGCCAGCAGCCAAGATCGGGTAGGACAGCCCCAGCATTTT	TRBJ1-5	-	-	TRBV3-1/TRBV3-2
CASRDPSVDEQFF	TGTGCCAGCCGGGACCCTAGCGTCGATGAGCAGTTCTTC	TRBJ2-1	-	-	TRBV6-6
CASSQGRAEGWTEAFF	TGCGCCAGCAGCCAAGGTCGCGCGGAGGGATGGACTGAAGCTTTCTTT	TRBJ1-1	-	-	TRBV4-1
CASSPPVDREAFF	TGTGCCAGCTCACCACCGGTAGACAGGGAAGCTTTCTTT	TRBJ1-1	-	once	TRBV18
CASRVDRGYSYEQYF	TGTGCCAGCAGGGTTGACAGGGGGTACTCCTACGAGCAGTACTTC	TRBJ2-7	TRBD1	-	TRBV2
CASSQQRGGTSNSPLHF	TGTGCCAGCAGCCAACAAAGAGGGGGTACCTCAAATTCACCCCTCCACTTT	TRBJ1-6	-	few	TRBV3-1/TRBV3-2
CSDRPANGWYEQFF	TGCAGCGATCGCCCAGCGAATGGATGGTATGAGCAGTTCTTC	TRBJ2-1	-	-	TRBV29-1
CASSNLAGEMNEQFF	TGTGCCAGCAGTAACCTAGCGGGAGAAATGAATGAGCAGTTCTTC	TRBJ2-1	TRBD2	-	TRBV3-1/TRBV3-2
CAWSTKGLIEKLFF	TGTGCCTGGAGTACGAAGGGGTTAATTGAAAAACTGTTTTTT	TRBJ1-4	-	-	TRBV30
CASRPTGAGEGEQFF	TGTGCCAGCAGACCTACTGGAGCGGGAGAGGGTGAGCAGTTCTTC	TRBJ2-1	TRBD2	-	TRBV6-2/TRBV6-3
CASSIAGRSEKLFF	TGTGCCAGTAGTATTGCGGGACGTTCTGAAAAACTGTTTTTT	TRBJ1-4	-	once	TRBV19
CASSPRQGLEETQYF	TGTGCCAGCAGCCCTAGACAGGGGCTAGAAGAGACCCAGTACTTC	TRBJ2-5	TRBD1	-	TRBV11-3
CASNPSRVSTDTQYF	TGTGCCAGCAACCCAAGCCGGGTGAGCACAGATACGCAGTATTTT	TRBJ2-3	-	few	TRBV7-2
CASSLIGTDNSPYEQYF	TGTGCCAGCAGCTTGATTGGGACAGACAACTCACCCTACGAGCAGTACTTC	TRBJ2-7	TRBD1	-	TRBV5-4
CASSYSPGSGYEQYF	TGTGCCAGCAGTTACTCTCCGGGGAGCGGGTACGAGCAGTACTTC	TRBJ2-7	-	-	TRBV6-5
CASSENFPGLQNNEQFF	TGTGCCAGCAGTGAAAATTTTCCGGGACTACAAAACAATGAGCAGTTCTTC	TRBJ2-1	TRBD2	-	TRBV6-1
CASSEQGGASTDTQYF	TGTGCCAGCAGTGAACAGGGGGGAGCTAGCACAGATACGCAGTATTTT	TRBJ2-3	-	-	TRBV2
CASDGTGTGNTIYF	TGTGCCAGCGACGGCACAGGGACTGGAAACACCATATATTTT	TRBJ1-3	-	few	TRBV6-5
CASSLYFRTEAFF	TGTGCCAGCAGCTTGTATTTCAGGACTGAAGCTTTCTTT	TRBJ1-1	-	-	TRBV5-4
CASSLQGATNEKLFF	TGTGCCAGCAGCTTGCAGGGGGCAACTAATGAAAAACTGTTTTTT	TRBJ1-4	TRBD1	-	TRBV11-2
CASSPPYLAGGNNEQFF	TGTGCCAGCTCACCCCCCTACCTAGCGGGAGGGAACAATGAGCAGTTCTTC	TRBJ2-1	TRBD2	-	TRBV18
CASSLTGTHSNQPQHF	TGTGCCAGCAGCCTCACAGGAACCCATAGCAATCAGCCCCAGCATTTT	TRBJ1-5	-	few	TRBV27
CASRWTGDTEAFF	TGTGCCAGCAGGTGGACAGGGGACACTGAAGCTTTCTTT	TRBJ1-1	TRBD1	few	TRBV7-2
CASSFEIPNTDTQYF	TGTGCCAGCAGCTTCGAGATCCCCAACACAGATACGCAGTATTTT	TRBJ2-3	-	-	TRBV5-5
CASSPGLANNIQYF	TGTGCCAGCAGCCCGGGACTAGCGAATAACATTCAGTACTTC	TRBJ2-4	TRBD2	-	TRBV6-5
CASSLDGDRGYGYTF	TGCGCCAGCAGCTTGGACGGCGACAGAGGTTATGGCTACACCTTC	TRBJ1-2	-	-	TRBV5-1
CASSQDMEADGYTF	TGTGCCAGCAGCCAAGATATGGAGGCCGATGGCTACACCTTC	TRBJ1-2	-	-	TRBV3-1/TRBV3-2
CASSLSPTSWSEAFF	TGTGCCAGCAGCTTATCGCCGACGTCGTGGAGTGAAGCTTTCTTT	TRBJ1-1	-	once	TRBV11-2
CASSQERRGIGEQYF	TGTGCCAGCAGCCAAGAGCGTCGCGGGATAGGCGAGCAGTACTTC	TRBJ2-7	-	-	TRBV4-2
CASSQTAGSYNSPLHF	TGTGCCAGCAGCCAAACTGCAGGCTCCTATAATTCACCCCTCCACTTT	TRBJ1-6	-	-	TRBV3-1/TRBV3-2